This T cell receptor beta chain was identified in a study of blood T cell repertoires in COVID-19. Germline V CDR1 and CDR2: SGHTA, FQGNSA. CDR3 length equals 12 residues. The V and J ends lost 2 bases and 5 bases respectively, with 7 bases between them. In the original analysis: Amplification with reference gene primers provided the estimates of nucleated cell counts. Data came from immunoSEQ multiplex PCR; TCRdb stores just in-frame clones and leaves some out. V, J and clone size derive from that table, while D and trimming were established from the DNA sequence. The sample carries about 240,000 clones, roughly 90% recorded once.

The sequencing sample was made of PBMCs or T cells enriched from blood (not recorded which). V gene TRBV7-2 combines with J gene TRBJ2-7; D gene uncertain. The clonotype originates from a woman aged 25 to 39 with acute COVID-19. The CDR3 spells CASSLRRHEQYF. CDR3 coding DNA: TGTGCCAGCAGCTTAAGGCGGCACGAGCAGTACTTC.